Listed here are 12 T cell receptor beta chains from one sample, sequenced in a study of cytomegalovirus exposure and HLA in healthy donors. PCR used 60 Vbeta primers and 13 Jbeta primers. Only in-frame clones appear in the TCRdb table, and some are missing; sequencing was by immunoSEQ multiplex PCR. The sample holds over 100,000 clones, approximately 67% seen once. Source material: PBMCs. The source of these receptors is a man aged 18 to 29 in good health and CMV-seronegative.

The V and J genes are TRBV18 and TRBJ2-7, with 15 nucleotides matching TRBD2. The CDR3 sequence is 18 residues long. With 0 bases clipped from V and 2 bases from J, the junction kept 5 bases outside the gene matches. Looked up from germline, CDR1 is KGHSH and CDR2 is LQKENI. The CDR3 sequence is CASSPPLGLAGGAYEQYF. The DNA of the CDR3 is TGTGCCAGCTCACCACCTCTGGGACTAGCGGGAGGAGCCTACGAGCAGTACTTC.

The chain is built from TRBV30 and TRBJ2-7; TRBD1 might be the D (5 bases). V gave up 1 base and J gave up 2 bases, with 9 bases separating them. Germline CDR1 and CDR2: GTSNPN and SVGIG (reference sequence). The CDR3 has 13 residues. The CDR3 reads CAWSDQGPYEQYF. As DNA, the CDR3 is TGTGCCTGGAGTGATCAGGGCCCCTACGAGCAGTACTTC. The variable domain in full, with the rest retrieved from reference TRBV30 and TRBJ2-7, is SQTIHQWPATLVQPVGSPLSLECTVEGTSNPNLYWYRQAAGRGLQLLFYSVGIGQISSEVPQNLSASRPQDRQFILSSKKLLLSDSGFYLCAWSDQGPYEQYFGPGTRLTVT.

The J gene is TRBJ2-3, the V gene TRBV19; TRBD1 matches 9 bases. Germline V gene lookup returns CDR1 LNHDA and CDR2 SQIVND (reference sequence). The CDR3 is 15 amino acids. Trimming at V came to 3 bases and at J to 5 bases, leaving 6 bases not matched to a gene. The DNA of the CDR3 is TGTGCCAGTAGTATCCGGGGACAGGGAAAAGATACGCAGTATTTT. It codes for CASSIRGQGKDTQYF.

The V call is TRBV5-4, the J call TRBJ2-7; TRBD2 is a possible D gene (5 bases). V was pared by 2 bases and J by 2 bases, with 11 bases between. The CDR3 is 14 amino acids. Per germline, CDR1 SGHNT and CDR2 YYREEE (reference sequence). CDR3 DNA sequence: TGTGCCAGCAGCTTAGAGGGCCTAACCTACGAGCAGTACTTC. It codes for CASSLEGLTYEQYF.

This clone was recorded only once. The rearrangement links TRBV4-2 to TRBJ1-5; tentative D call: TRBD1 (6 bases). Looked up from germline, CDR1 is LGHNA and CDR2 is YNFKEQ. V was clipped by 0 bases and J by 7 bases, with 13 bases between them. The CDR3 loop spans 15 amino acids. CDR3 residues: CASSQDAAQGQPQHF. The DNA of the CDR3 is TGTGCCAGCAGCCAAGATGCGGCGCAGGGGCAGCCCCAGCATTTT.

Comments on this clone: One junction end disagrees with the germline gene, perhaps due to a read error. The chain has TRBV7-2 and TRBJ1-2; tentative D call: TRBD1 (5 bases). This CDR3 has 14 residues. CDR1 and CDR2 (germline): SGHTA, FQGNSA. The CDR3 here is CASSPPGGNYGYPF. In DNA, the CDR3 is TGTGCCAGCAGCCCCCCGGGGGGTAACTATGGCTACCCCTTC. Combining the CDR3 with reference TRBV7-2 and TRBJ1-2 gives the whole variable domain GAGVSQSPSNKVTEKGKDVELRCDPISGHTALYWYRQSLGQGLEFLIYFQGNSAPDKSGLPSDRFSAERTGGSVSTLTIQRTQQEDSAVYLCASSPPGGNYGYPFGSGTRLTVV.

J is TRBJ2-1 and V is TRBV7-2; possible D gene TRBD2, 5 bases. This CDR3 has 14 amino acids. V gave up 5 bases and J gave up 9 bases, with 17 bases separating them. Germline CDR1 reads SGHTA; CDR2 reads FQGNSA. CDR3 sequence: CASSGPLGGGEQFF. CDR3 nucleotide sequence: TGTGCCAGCAGCGGGCCACTAGGTGGCGGTGAGCAGTTCTTC.

This clone occurred a few times. The V call is TRBV6-1, the J call TRBJ2-7, with 9 bases identical to TRBD1. CDR1 and CDR2 (germline): MNHNS, SASEGT. Trimming cost V 4 bases and J 2 bases; bases outside gene matches: 9. The CDR3 length is 16 residues. The CDR3 reads CASSGARGQGTYEQYF. CDR3 nucleotide sequence: TGTGCCAGCAGTGGAGCTCGGGGACAGGGAACCTACGAGCAGTACTTC.

The rearrangement joins TRBV5-4 to TRBJ2-1, with 7 nucleotides matching TRBD1. Germline trimming cut 4 bases from V and 2 bases from J; bases unmatched to any gene: 9. Germline loops: CDR1 SGHNT, CDR2 YYREEE (reference sequence). The CDR3 is 16 amino acids. In DNA form, the CDR3 reads TGTGCCAGCAGCACCCGACAGGGAATAGCCTACAATGAGCAGTTCTTC. It yields the protein CASSTRQGIAYNEQFF.

Concerning this clone: At one end, the junction sequence differs from germline, possibly due to a read error. The chain has TRBV19 and TRBJ1-2; TRBD1 is a possible D gene (6 bases). Germline V gene sequence: CDR1 LNHDA, CDR2 SQIVND (reference sequence). This CDR3 has 13 residues. CDR3 sequence reads: CASSQQGNYGYPF. The CDR3 DNA follows: TGTGCCAGTAGTCAACAGGGAAACTATGGCTACCCCTTC.

This chain links TRBV28 with TRBJ1-2; 8 bases map to TRBD1. This CDR3 has 16 amino acids. V lost 6 bases, J lost 0 bases, and 9 bases stayed unmatched. The germline V gene encodes CDR1 MDHEN and CDR2 SYDVKM. In nucleotides, the CDR3 is TGTGCCAGCAGAAATACAGGGGGTCCATCTAACTATGGCTACACCTTC. This translates into CASRNTGGPSNYGYTF.

This rearrangement joins TRBV6-6 to TRBJ1-1; 7 nucleotides align to TRBD1. The CDR3 runs 13 residues. Germline values: CDR1 MNHNY, CDR2 SVGAGI (reference sequence). J gave up 4 bases and V 2 bases, and 1 base lay outside the gene matches. The CDR3 loop is CASSYRTGTEAFF. The CDR3 nucleotides are TGTGCCAGCAGTTACCGGACAGGCACTGAAGCTTTCTTT.